The 6 T cell receptor beta chains below were found in one sample sequenced in a study of T cell responses to AZD1222 COVID-19 vaccine. Method: immunoSEQ multiplex PCR; TCRdb's copy keeps in-frame clones and lacks some. The repertoire has roughly 150,000 clones, under 95% of them found once; the top ten carry under 6%. Specimen: peripheral blood, collected 28 days after the second AZD1222 dose. The receptor set was obtained from an adult who received the AZD1222 COVID-19 vaccine.

The V and J genes are TRBV28 and TRBJ2-3, with TRBD2 identical over 7 bases. Germline V lookup: CDR1 MDHEN, CDR2 SYDVKM. The V segment lost 1 base and the J segment 2 bases; nucleotides outside the gene matches: 6. The CDR3 length is 16 residues. The CDR3 spells CASSLLRTRATDTQYF. For the CDR3, the DNA is TGTGCCAGCAGTTTATTGCGGACTAGAGCCACAGATACGCAGTATTTT. Complete variable domain (other parts from reference TRBV28 and TRBJ2-3): DVKVTQSSRYLVKRTGEKVFLECVQDMDHENMFWYRQDPGLGLRLIYFSYDVKMKEKGDIPEGYSVSREKKERFSLILESASTNQTSMYLCASSLLRTRATDTQYFGPGTRLTVL.

The chain recombines TRBV14 with TRBJ2-7, with 12 bases that match TRBD2. CDR3 length equals 14 residues. Trimming at V came to 3 bases and at J to 3 bases, leaving 0 bases not matched to a gene. Germline V gene data show CDR1 as SGHDN and CDR2 as FVKESK. CDR3 residues: CASSQGLAGYEQYF. The DNA for the CDR3 is TGTGCCAGCAGCCAGGGACTAGCGGGCTACGAGCAGTACTTC.

This clone came up once. The chain uses TRBV4-2 and TRBJ2-3; TRBD2 is a possible D gene (6 bases). CDR1 is LGHNA and CDR2 is YNFKEQ in the germline V gene. The CDR3 is 16 residues long. V lost 2 bases, J lost 4 bases, and 16 bases lay in between. The CDR3 region is CASSQSSGSAPDTQYF. In nucleotides, the CDR3 is TGTGCCAGCAGCCAATCCAGCGGGTCCGCGCCAGATACGCAGTATTTT.

The chain recombines TRBV5-1 with TRBJ1-1, with 7 positions matching TRBD1. The CDR3 loop spans 14 amino acids. Germline-derived CDR1 and CDR2 are SGHRS and YFSETQ. The trim removed 4 bases at V and 1 base at J, leaving 4 bases unmatched. Here the CDR3 reads CASSVGQPNTEAFF. Written as DNA, the CDR3 is TGCGCCAGCAGCGTGGGACAGCCGAACACTGAAGCTTTCTTT.

CDR3 DNA: TGTGCCAGCAGCCCCCTTGTGAAGGGAGACTTTCAGTACTTC. Residues: CASSPLVKGDFQYF. The chain combines TRBV11-2 with TRBJ2-7, with TRBD2 as a possible D gene (5 bases). CDR1 SGHAT and CDR2 FQNNGV come from the germline V gene. This CDR3 region has 14 residues. The V and J ends lost 5 bases and 10 bases respectively, with 21 bases between them.

The rearrangement joins TRBV7-9 to TRBJ1-6; tentatively, D is TRBD1 (5 bases). In germline, CDR1 is SEHNR, CDR2 FQNEAQ (reference sequence). This CDR3 is 13 amino acids long. Trimming stripped 4 bases from V and 18 bases from J, with 19 bases between. DNA of the CDR3: TGTGCCAGCAGCTCCGGGGGGGAGCAGTCTCGCCACTTT. It encodes CASSSGGEQSRHF. Looking up the rest from reference TRBV7-9 and TRBJ1-6 gives the full variable domain: DTGVSQNPRHKITKRGQNVTFRCDPISEHNRLYWYRQTLGQGPEFLTYFQNEAQLEKSRLLSDRFSAERPKGSFSTLEIQRTEQGDSAMYLCASSSGGEQSRHFGNGTRLTVT.